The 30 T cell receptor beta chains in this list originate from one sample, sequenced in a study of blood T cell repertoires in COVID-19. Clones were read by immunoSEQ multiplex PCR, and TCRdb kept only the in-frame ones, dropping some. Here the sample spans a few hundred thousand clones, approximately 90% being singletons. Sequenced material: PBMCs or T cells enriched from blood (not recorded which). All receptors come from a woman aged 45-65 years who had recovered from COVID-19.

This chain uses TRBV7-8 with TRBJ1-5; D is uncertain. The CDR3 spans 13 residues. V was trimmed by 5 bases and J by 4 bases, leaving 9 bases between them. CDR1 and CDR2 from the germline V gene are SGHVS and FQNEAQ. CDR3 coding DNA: TGTGCCAGCAGCCCCACCCAGAATCAGCCCCAGCATTTT. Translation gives CASSPTQNQPQHF.

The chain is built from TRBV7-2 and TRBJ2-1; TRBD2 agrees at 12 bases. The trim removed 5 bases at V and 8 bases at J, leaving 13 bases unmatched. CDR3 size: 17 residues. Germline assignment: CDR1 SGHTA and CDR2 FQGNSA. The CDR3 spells CASSLLAGGDLGDEQFF. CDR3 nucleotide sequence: TGTGCCAGCAGCCTACTAGCGGGGGGCGATTTGGGGGATGAGCAGTTCTTC. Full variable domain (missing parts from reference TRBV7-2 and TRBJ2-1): GAGVSQSPSNKVTEKGKDVELRCDPISGHTALYWYRQSLGQGLEFLIYFQGNSAPDKSGLPSDRFSAERTGGSVSTLTIQRTQQEDSAVYLCASSLLAGGDLGDEQFFGPGTRLTVL.

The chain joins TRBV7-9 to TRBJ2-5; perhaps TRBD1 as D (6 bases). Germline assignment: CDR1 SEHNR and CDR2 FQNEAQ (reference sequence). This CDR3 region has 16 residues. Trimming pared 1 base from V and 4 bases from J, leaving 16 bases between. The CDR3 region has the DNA TGTGCCAGCAGCTTAGACCCGACAGGTATGGGAGAGACCCAGTACTTC. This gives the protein CASSLDPTGMGETQYF.

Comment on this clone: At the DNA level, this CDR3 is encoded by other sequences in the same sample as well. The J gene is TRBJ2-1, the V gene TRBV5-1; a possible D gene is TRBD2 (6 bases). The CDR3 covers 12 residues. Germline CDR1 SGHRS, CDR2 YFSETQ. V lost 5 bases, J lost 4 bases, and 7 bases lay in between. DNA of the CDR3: TGCGCCAGCAGTAGCGGTTACAATGAGCAGTTCTTC. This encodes CASSSGYNEQFF. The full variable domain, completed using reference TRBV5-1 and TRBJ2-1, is KAGVTQTPRYLIKTRGQQVTLSCSPISGHRSVSWYQQTPGQGLQFLFEYFSETQRNKGNFPGRFSGRQFSNSRSEMNVSTLELGDSALYLCASSSGYNEQFFGPGTRLTVL.

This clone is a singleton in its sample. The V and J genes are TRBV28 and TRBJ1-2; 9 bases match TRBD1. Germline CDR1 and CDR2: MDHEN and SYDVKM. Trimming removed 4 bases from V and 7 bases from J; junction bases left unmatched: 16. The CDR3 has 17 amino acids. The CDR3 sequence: CASSSGTGTEIEGGYTF. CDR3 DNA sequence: TGTGCCAGCAGTTCCGGGACAGGGACGGAAATAGAAGGTGGCTACACCTTC.

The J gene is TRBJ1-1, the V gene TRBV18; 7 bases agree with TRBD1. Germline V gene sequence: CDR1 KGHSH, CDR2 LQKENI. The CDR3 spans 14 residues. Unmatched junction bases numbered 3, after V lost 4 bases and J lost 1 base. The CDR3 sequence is CASSLGQPNTEAFF. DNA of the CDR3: TGTGCCAGCTCACTGGGACAGCCGAACACTGAAGCTTTCTTT.

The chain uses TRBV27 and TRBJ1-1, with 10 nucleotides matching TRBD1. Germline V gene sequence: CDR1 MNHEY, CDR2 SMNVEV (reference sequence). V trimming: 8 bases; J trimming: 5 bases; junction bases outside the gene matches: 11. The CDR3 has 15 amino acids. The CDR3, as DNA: TGTGCCAGCTACAACCTCCGGGACAGGGGTACTGAAGCTTTCTTT. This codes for CASYNLRDRGTEAFF.

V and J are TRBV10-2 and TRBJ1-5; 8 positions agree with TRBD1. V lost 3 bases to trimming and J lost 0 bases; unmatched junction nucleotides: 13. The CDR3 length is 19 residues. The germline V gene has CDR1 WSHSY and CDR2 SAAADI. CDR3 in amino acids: CASSETPGGLHYSNQPQHF. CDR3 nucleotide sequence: TGCGCCAGCAGTGAAACCCCAGGGGGCCTCCACTATAGCAATCAGCCCCAGCATTTT.

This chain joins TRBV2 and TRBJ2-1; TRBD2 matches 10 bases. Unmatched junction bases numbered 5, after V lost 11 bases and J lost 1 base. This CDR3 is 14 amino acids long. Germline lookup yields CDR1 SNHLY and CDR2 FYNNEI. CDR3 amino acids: CAEGAGGSYNEQFF. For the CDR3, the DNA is TGTGCCGAGGGAGCGGGGGGGTCCTACAATGAGCAGTTCTTC.

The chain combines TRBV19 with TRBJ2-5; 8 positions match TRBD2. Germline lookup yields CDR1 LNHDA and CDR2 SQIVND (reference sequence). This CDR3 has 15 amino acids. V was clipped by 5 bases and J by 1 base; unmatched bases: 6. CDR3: CASSSWRGAQETQYF. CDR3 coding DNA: TGTGCCAGTAGTTCCTGGCGGGGGGCCCAAGAGACCCAGTACTTC.

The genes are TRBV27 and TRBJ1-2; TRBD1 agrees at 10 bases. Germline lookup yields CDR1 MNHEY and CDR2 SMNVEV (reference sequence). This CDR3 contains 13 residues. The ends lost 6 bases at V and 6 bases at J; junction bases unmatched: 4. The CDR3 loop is CASSSGTGDGYTF. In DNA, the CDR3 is TGTGCCAGCAGCTCCGGGACAGGGGATGGCTACACCTTC.

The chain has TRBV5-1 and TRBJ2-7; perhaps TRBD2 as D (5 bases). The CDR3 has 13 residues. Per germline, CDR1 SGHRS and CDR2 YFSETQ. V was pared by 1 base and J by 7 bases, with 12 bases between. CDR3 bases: TGCGCCAGCAGCTTGAGTTCCGGCGGGGAGCAGTACTTC. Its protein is CASSLSSGGEQYF.

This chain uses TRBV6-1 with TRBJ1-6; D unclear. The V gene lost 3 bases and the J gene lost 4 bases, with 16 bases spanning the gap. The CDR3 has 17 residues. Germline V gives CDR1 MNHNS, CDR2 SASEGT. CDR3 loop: CASSESMEVSYNSPLHF. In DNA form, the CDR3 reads TGTGCCAGCAGTGAGTCAATGGAGGTTTCTTATAATTCACCCCTCCACTTT.

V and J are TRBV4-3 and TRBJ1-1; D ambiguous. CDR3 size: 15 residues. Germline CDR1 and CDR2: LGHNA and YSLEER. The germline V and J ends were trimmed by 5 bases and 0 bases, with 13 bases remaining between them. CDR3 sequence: CASSSARGMNTEAFF. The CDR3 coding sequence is TGCGCCAGCAGCTCAGCCCGGGGAATGAACACTGAAGCTTTCTTT.

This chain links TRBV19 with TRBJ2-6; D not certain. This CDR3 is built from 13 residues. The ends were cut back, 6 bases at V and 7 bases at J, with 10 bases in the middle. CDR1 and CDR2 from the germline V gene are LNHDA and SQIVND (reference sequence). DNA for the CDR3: TGTGCCAGTAGCCCACAGAAAGCCAACGTCCTGACTTTC. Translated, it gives CASSPQKANVLTF.

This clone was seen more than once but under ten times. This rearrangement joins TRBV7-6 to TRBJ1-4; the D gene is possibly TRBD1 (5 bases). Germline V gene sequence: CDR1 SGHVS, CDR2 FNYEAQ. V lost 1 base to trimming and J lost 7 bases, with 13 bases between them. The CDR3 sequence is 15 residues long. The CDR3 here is CASSLESRVREKLFF. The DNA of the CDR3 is TGTGCCAGCAGCTTAGAATCCAGGGTTCGTGAAAAACTGTTTTTT.

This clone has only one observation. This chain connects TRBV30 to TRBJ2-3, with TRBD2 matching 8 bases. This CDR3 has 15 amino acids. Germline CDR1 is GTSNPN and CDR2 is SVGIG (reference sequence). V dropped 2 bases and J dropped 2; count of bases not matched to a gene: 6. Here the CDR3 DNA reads TGTGCCTGGAGTCGGGGCGGGGGGTACACAGATACGCAGTATTTT. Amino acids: CAWSRGGGYTDTQYF.

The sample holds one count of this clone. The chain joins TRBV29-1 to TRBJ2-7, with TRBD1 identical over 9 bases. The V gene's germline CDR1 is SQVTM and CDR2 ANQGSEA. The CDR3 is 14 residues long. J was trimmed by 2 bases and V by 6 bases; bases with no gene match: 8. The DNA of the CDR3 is TGCAGCGTAGCAGGGACAGGGACTACCTACGAGCAGTACTTC. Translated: CSVAGTGTTYEQYF.

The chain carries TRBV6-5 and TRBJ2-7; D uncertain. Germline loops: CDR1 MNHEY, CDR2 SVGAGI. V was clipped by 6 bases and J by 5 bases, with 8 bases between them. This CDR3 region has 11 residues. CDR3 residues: CASRQLDEQYF. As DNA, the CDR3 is TGTGCCAGCAGACAGCTTGACGAGCAGTACTTC.

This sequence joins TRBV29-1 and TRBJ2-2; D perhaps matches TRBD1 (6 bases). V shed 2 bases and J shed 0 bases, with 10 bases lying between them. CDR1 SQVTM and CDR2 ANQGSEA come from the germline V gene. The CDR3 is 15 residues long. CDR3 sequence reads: CSVESTGTNTGELFF. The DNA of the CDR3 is TGCAGCGTTGAATCTACAGGGACGAACACCGGGGAGCTGTTTTTT.

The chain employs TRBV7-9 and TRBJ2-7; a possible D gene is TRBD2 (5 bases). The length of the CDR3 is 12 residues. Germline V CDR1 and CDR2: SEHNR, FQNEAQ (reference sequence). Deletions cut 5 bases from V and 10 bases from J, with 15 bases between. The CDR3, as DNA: TGTGCCAGCAGCCGAGGCGAAGAGGGTCAGTACTTC. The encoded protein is CASSRGEEGQYF. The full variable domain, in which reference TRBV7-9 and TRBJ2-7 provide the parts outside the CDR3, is DTGVSQNPRHKITKRGQNVTFRCDPISEHNRLYWYRQTLGQGPEFLTYFQNEAQLEKSRLLSDRFSAERPKGSFSTLEIQRTEQGDSAMYLCASSRGEEGQYFGPGTRLTVT.

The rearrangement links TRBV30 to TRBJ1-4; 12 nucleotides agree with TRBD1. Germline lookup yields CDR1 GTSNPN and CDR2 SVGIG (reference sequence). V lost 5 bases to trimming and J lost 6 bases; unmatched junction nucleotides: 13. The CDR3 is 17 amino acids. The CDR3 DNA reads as TGTGCCTGGGGCGTCCCGGGACAGGGGGCCGGTTATGAAAAACTGTTTTTT. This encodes CAWGVPGQGAGYEKLFF.

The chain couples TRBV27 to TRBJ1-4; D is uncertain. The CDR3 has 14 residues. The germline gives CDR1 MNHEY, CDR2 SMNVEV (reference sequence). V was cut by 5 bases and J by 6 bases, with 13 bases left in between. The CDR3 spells CASSPRAAYEKLFF. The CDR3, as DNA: TGTGCCAGCAGTCCCCGCGCCGCCTATGAAAAACTGTTTTTT. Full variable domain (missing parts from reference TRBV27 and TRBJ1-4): EAQVTQNPRYLITVTGKKLTVTCSQNMNHEYMSWYRQDPGLGLRQIYYSMNVEVTDKGDVPEGYKVSRKEKRNFPLILESPSPNQTSLYFCASSPRAAYEKLFFGSGTQLSVL.

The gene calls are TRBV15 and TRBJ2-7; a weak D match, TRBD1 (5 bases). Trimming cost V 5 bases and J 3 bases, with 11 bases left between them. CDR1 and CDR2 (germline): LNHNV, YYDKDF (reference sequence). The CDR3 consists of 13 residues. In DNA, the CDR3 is TGTGCCACCAGCCAGGGTTTGGACTACGAGCAGTACTTC. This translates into CATSQGLDYEQYF.

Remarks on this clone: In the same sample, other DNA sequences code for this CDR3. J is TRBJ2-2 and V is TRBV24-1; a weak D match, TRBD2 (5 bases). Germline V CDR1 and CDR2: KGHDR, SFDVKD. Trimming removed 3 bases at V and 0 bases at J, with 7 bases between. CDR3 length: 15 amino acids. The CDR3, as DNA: TGTGCCACCAGTGATCCCGGGGCGAACACCGGGGAGCTGTTTTTT. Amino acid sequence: CATSDPGANTGELFF.

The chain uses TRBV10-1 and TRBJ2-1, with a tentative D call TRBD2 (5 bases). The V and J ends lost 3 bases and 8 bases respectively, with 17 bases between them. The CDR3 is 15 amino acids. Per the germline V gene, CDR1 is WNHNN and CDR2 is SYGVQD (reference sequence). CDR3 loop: CASSDGNGVRDEQFF. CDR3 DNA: TGCGCCAGCAGTGATGGTAACGGGGTAAGGGATGAGCAGTTCTTC.

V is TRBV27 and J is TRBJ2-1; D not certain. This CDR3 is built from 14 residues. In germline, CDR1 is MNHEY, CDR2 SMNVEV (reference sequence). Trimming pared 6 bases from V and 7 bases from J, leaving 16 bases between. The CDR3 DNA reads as TGTGCCAGCAGCAAGAGCATGTCCATTAATGAGCAGTTCTTC. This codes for CASSKSMSINEQFF.

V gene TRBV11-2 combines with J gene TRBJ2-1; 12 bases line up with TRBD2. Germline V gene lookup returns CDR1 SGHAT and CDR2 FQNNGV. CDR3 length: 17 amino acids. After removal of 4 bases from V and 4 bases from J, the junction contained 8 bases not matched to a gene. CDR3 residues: CASSSTSSGGAYNEQFF. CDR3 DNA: TGTGCCAGCAGCTCCACCTCTAGCGGGGGGGCGTACAATGAGCAGTTCTTC.

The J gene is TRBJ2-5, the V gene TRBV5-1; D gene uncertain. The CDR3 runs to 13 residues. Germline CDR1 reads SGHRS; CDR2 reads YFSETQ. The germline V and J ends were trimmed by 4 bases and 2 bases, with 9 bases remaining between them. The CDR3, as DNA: TGCGCCAGCAGCCCCAGGCCACAAGAGACCCAGTACTTC. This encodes CASSPRPQETQYF.

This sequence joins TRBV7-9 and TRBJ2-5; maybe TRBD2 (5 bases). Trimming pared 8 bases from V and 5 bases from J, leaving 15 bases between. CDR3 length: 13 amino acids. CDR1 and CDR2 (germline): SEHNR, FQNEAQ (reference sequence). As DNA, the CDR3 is TGTGCCAGCCGGATTGAATCGGGGGAGACCCAGTACTTC. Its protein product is CASRIESGETQYF.